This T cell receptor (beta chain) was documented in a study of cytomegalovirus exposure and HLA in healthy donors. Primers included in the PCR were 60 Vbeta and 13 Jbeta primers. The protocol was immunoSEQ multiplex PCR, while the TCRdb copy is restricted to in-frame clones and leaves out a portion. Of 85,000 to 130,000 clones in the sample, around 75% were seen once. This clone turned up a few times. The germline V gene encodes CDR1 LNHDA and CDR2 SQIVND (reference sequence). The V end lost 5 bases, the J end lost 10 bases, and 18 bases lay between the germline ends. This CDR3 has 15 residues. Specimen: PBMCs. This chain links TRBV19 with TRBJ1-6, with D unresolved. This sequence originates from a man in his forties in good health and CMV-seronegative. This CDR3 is CASSWLLGSGSPLHF. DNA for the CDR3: TGTGCCAGTAGTTGGTTACTGGGTTCGGGGTCACCCCTCCACTTT.